The 17 T cell receptor beta chains reported below all come from one sample, sequenced in a study of T cells in Graves' hyperthyroidism and ophthalmopathy. TCR beta CDR3 regions were amplified from RNA. The HTBI primer set served for first-round RT-PCR of the TCR CDR3. TCRdb recomputed calls from the multiplex PCR reads with MiXCR, one row per CDR3 protein. The sample contains hundreds of thousands of distinct CDR3 sequences, around 40% of which appear only once. The sequenced sample consisted of blood. The origin of the receptors is a woman between 40 and 55 years old with Graves' hyperthyroidism.

This clonotype appeared many times. The chain is built from TRBV19 and TRBJ2-5, with D unresolved. CDR3 length: 12 amino acids. V was shortened by 6 bases and J by 5 bases, with 10 bases between the two germline ends. Looked up from germline, CDR1 is LNHDA and CDR2 is SQIVND (reference sequence). This chain's CDR3 is CASSDSRETQYF. The CDR3 region has the DNA TGTGCCAGTAGCGACTCGCGGGAGACCCAGTACTTC.

This clonotype was counted only a few times. The CDR3 nucleotides read TGTGCCAGCTCCCCCCCAGCCGGGCCAGGGAGGTCATCCACTGAAGCTTTCTTT. The encoded protein is CASSPPAGPGRSSTEAFF. The V gene is TRBV7-8, the J gene TRBJ1-1, with D possibly being TRBD1 (5 bases). V dropped 8 bases and J dropped 4 bases, with 29 bases sitting between them. The CDR3 extends over 18 amino acids. Looked up from germline, CDR1 is SGHVS and CDR2 is FQNEAQ.

The sample holds many counts of this clonotype. This chain joins TRBV7-2 and TRBJ1-1; D unclear. The length of the CDR3 is 13 residues. With 4 bases removed from V and 3 bases from J, the gap between germline ends came to 9 bases. Germline assignment: CDR1 SGHTA and CDR2 FQGNSA. The CDR3 loop reads CASSSGVHTEAFF. DNA of the CDR3: TGTGCCAGCAGCTCCGGAGTACACACTGAAGCTTTCTTT.

Only a few counts were recorded for this clonotype. This chain joins TRBV6-5 and TRBJ1-1; D not resolved. This CDR3 has 14 residues. Germline V gene lookup returns CDR1 MNHEY and CDR2 SVGAGI. Trimming cost V 7 bases and J 0 bases, with 12 bases left between them. CDR3 sequence (DNA): TGTGCCAGCACGCAGAGCCACATGAACACTGAAGCTTTCTTT. It specifies CASTQSHMNTEAFF.

The chain employs TRBV27 and TRBJ1-5; D unresolved. This CDR3 is built from 13 residues. V gave up 8 bases and J gave up 5 bases, with 13 bases separating them. Germline CDR1 and CDR2: MNHEY and SMNVEV (reference sequence). The DNA of the CDR3 is TGTGCCAGCTGGAGTAGCCGAGATCAGCCCCAGCATTTT. Its protein is CASWSSRDQPQHF.

The gene calls are TRBV6-5 and TRBJ2-5, with D unresolved. Germline V gene sequence: CDR1 MNHEY, CDR2 SVGAGI. This CDR3 comprises 15 residues. Trimming removed 5 bases at V and 5 bases at J, with 18 bases between. Written as DNA, the CDR3 is TGTGCCAGCAGTCCGACGACCTTGGCTGGGGAGACCCAGTACTTC. This encodes CASSPTTLAGETQYF.

The gene calls are TRBV7-2 and TRBJ2-2; D gene ambiguous. The CDR3 has 16 amino acids. From germline, CDR1 is SGHTA and CDR2 FQGNSA. V shed 5 bases and J shed 4 bases, with 17 bases lying between them. The CDR3 loop reads CASSPPMGSITGELFF. The CDR3, as DNA: TGTGCCAGCAGCCCGCCGATGGGGTCGATCACCGGGGAGCTGTTTTTT.

This chain connects TRBV7-3 to TRBJ1-6; no reliable D call. Germline V CDR1 and CDR2: SGHTA, FQGTGA. This CDR3 spans 13 amino acids. V gave up 4 bases and J gave up 13 bases, with 14 bases separating them. In nucleotides, the CDR3 is TGTGCCAGCAGCTCGGACCCGACCGCGCCCCTCCACTTT. Protein: CASSSDPTAPLHF.

Many counts were recorded for this clonotype. V is TRBV29-1 and J is TRBJ1-1; a weak D match, TRBD1 (6 bases). The V gene lost 8 bases and the J gene lost 1 base, with 11 bases spanning the gap. Per the germline V gene, CDR1 is SQVTM and CDR2 is ANQGSEA. CDR3 length: 12 amino acids. Written as DNA, the CDR3 is TGCAGCTCCCGGACAGAGAACACTGAAGCTTTCTTT. Encoded protein: CSSRTENTEAFF.

This clonotype was recorded many times. This rearrangement joins TRBV7-2 to TRBJ1-2; 7 bases align to TRBD1. Germline V gives CDR1 SGHTA, CDR2 FQGNSA. The junction had 8 bases not matched to a gene; V was cut back by 5 bases and J by 2 bases. The CDR3 is 15 residues long. CDR3 sequence reads: CASSILDRRNYGYTF. The CDR3 bases are TGTGCCAGCAGCATCCTGGACAGGCGGAACTATGGCTACACCTTC.

At least ten counts were recorded for this clonotype. This rearrangement joins TRBV19 to TRBJ1-2; tentative D call: TRBD1 (6 bases). CDR3 length: 15 residues. CDR1 is LNHDA, CDR2 SQIVND, per germline (reference sequence). The CDR3 here is CASFGQNSGNYGYTF. CDR3 sequence (DNA): TGTGCTAGCTTTGGACAGAACTCGGGGAACTATGGCTACACCTTC. Using reference TRBV19 and TRBJ1-2 for the parts outside the CDR3, the full variable domain is DGGITQSPKYLFRKEGQNVTLSCEQNLNHDAMYWYRQDPGQGLRLIYYSQIVNDFQKGDIAEGYSVSREKKESFPLTVTSAQKNPTAFYLCASFGQNSGNYGYTFGSGTRLTVV.

In regard to this clonotype: One end of the junction varies from germline; a read error may be responsible. The chain couples TRBV7-2 to TRBJ2-7; D is undetermined. This CDR3 is built from 11 residues. CDR1 and CDR2 from the germline V gene are SGHTA and FQGNSA. The CDR3 region has the DNA TGTGCCAGCAGCTCCTTATACGAGCAGTGCTTC. Translating gives CASSSLYEQCF.

To note about this clonotype: A much larger clone differs from this one at a single base, so this may be a read error. This chain links TRBV12-3 or TRBV12-4 with TRBJ2-5; no clear D. The V gene lost 5 bases and the J gene lost 2 bases, with 12 bases spanning the gap. This CDR3 region has 14 residues. DNA for the CDR3: TGTGCCAGCAGTCGACGGCAAACTCAAGAGACCCAGTACTTC. As protein: CASSRRQTQETQYF.

There are a few counts of this clonotype. The chain couples TRBV19 to TRBJ1-1, with TRBD1 identical over 9 bases. The CDR3 loop spans 14 amino acids. Germline trimming cut 7 bases from V and 4 bases from J; bases unmatched to any gene: 7. CDR1 is LNHDA and CDR2 is SQIVND in the germline V gene (reference sequence). CDR3 coding DNA: TGTGCCAGTACCGCGACAGGGGGGGGCACTGAAGCTTTCTTT. The encoded protein is CASTATGGGTEAFF.

The chain is built from TRBV5-1 and TRBJ1-1; tentative D call: TRBD1 (5 bases). The CDR3 length is 15 residues. V was pared by 1 base and J by 1 base, with 11 bases between. Germline V lookup: CDR1 SGHRS, CDR2 YFSETQ. CDR3 sequence reads: CASSLSPGANTEAFF. CDR3 nucleotide sequence: TGCGCCAGCAGCTTGTCCCCCGGGGCGAACACTGAAGCTTTCTTT.

Regarding this clonotype: The junction departs from the called germline gene at one end, perhaps through a read error. The V call is TRBV5-1, the J call TRBJ2-7; 8 bases map to TRBD1. The CDR3 sequence is 13 residues long. CDR1 is SGHRS, CDR2 YFSETQ, per germline. The CDR3 coding sequence is TGCGCCTCGCAGGGGGCTTATTCCTACGAACAGTACTTC. Its translation: CASQGAYSYEQYF.

This clonotype showed up many times. The chain has TRBV2 and TRBJ2-7, with D uncertain. V was pared by 0 bases and J by 11 bases, with 11 bases between. Germline V gives CDR1 SNHLY, CDR2 FYNNEI. The length of the CDR3 is 12 residues. CDR3 DNA sequence: TGTGCCAGCAGTGAAGCGCTCGCCCGCGAGTACTTC. Translating it yields CASSEALAREYF.